This is a list of T cell receptor beta chains from one sample in a study of CD8+ T cells in alopecia areata. The method was immunoSEQ multiplex PCR; TCRdb's version includes in-frame clones alone and lacks a portion of them. This repertoire shows 250,000 to 300,000 clones, about 62% found once; its top ten account for about 1.7%. The sample in question was CD4+ T cells sorted from blood, obtained at week 24, from a patient treated with tofacitinib. These receptor sequences come from a human donor with alopecia areata. The CDR3 runs from the conserved cysteine through the conserved F or W. The D gene is left open where the match is weak. Clone size, where shown, is once, few, many, or a class for clones that have expanded.

TRBJ1-1 TRBD1 . TRBV5-1 CASSLGTGENTEAFF TGCGCCAGCAGCTTGGGTACAGGGGAGAACACTGAAGCTTTCTTT
TRBJ1-2 . . TRBV29-1 CSLRAGNGYTF TGCAGCCTCCGGGCAGGGAATGGCTACACCTTC
TRBJ2-1 TRBD2 . TRBV4-1 CASSQATSPGRGNEQFF TGCGCCAGCAGCCAGGCGACTAGCCCCGGTAGGGGCAATGAGCAGTTCTTC
TRBJ2-1 . . TRBV29-1 CSVGRLQEQFF TGCAGCGTTGGGCGGTTACAAGAGCAGTTCTTC
TRBJ1-6 . . TRBV25-1 CASMAGRPPLHF TGTGCCAGCATGGCGGGGAGGCCACCCCTCCACTTT
TRBJ2-5 TRBD2 . TRBV11-2 CASTSGLAGGGQETQYF TGTGCCAGCACCTCGGGACTAGCGGGGGGTGGGCAAGAGACCCAGTACTTC
TRBJ2-3 . . TRBV5-1 CASSAPRGVDLDTQYF TGCGCCAGCAGCGCCCCGAGGGGGGTTGATTTGGATACGCAGTATTTT
TRBJ1-5 . . TRBV2 CASSVQGDQPQHF TGTGCCAGCAGTGTCCAGGGAGATCAGCCCCAGCATTTT
TRBJ1-1 . few TRBV11-1 CASSFGLANTEAFF TGTGCCAGCAGCTTTGGACTGGCGAACACTGAAGCTTTCTTT
TRBJ1-2 . . TRBV30 CAWMRRNYGYTF TGTGCCTGGATGAGAAGAAACTATGGCTACACCTTC
TRBJ1-5 . . TRBV30 CAWRAGDGVLGQPQHF TGTGCCTGGAGGGCTGGGGATGGAGTATTGGGTCAGCCCCAGCATTTT
TRBJ1-1 . . TRBV7-2 CASSLAGTGMMNTEAFF TGTGCCAGCAGCTTAGCAGGAACAGGGATGATGAACACTGAAGCTTTCTTT
TRBJ1-6 . . TRBV5-4 CASSLRAGSNSPLHF TGTGCCAGCAGCTTGCGTGCAGGGTCTAATTCACCCCTCCACTTT
TRBJ2-3 . . TRBV30 CAWSVSTDTQYF TGTGCCTGGAGTGTATCAACAGATACGCAGTATTTT
TRBJ1-2 . . TRBV6-1 CASSEAPGGYGYTF TGTGCCAGCAGTGAAGCCCCGGGAGGCTATGGCTACACCTTC
TRBJ2-7 . . TRBV27 CASSFRGFYEQYF TGTGCCAGCAGTTTTAGGGGCTTCTACGAGCAGTACTTC
TRBJ2-1 . . TRBV7-2 CASSFDGTYNEQFF TGTGCCAGCAGCTTTGACGGAACCTACAATGAGCAGTTCTTC
TRBJ2-3 . . TRBV29-1 CSVERASGTDTQYF TGCAGCGTTGAAAGGGCTAGCGGCACAGATACGCAGTATTTT
TRBJ2-5 TRBD1 . TRBV5-1 CASSLKPGGETQYF TGCGCCAGCAGCTTGAAGCCAGGGGGAGAGACCCAGTACTTC
TRBJ2-7 . . TRBV30 CAWNLQWGGEQYF TGTGCCTGGAATTTACAATGGGGCGGGGAGCAGTACTTC
TRBJ2-5 . few TRBV6-6 CASSPRPPQETQYF TGTGCCAGCAGTCCCCGCCCGCCCCAAGAGACCCAGTACTTC
TRBJ1-2 . few TRBV18 CASSPQTEDYGYTF TGTGCCAGCTCACCACAGACAGAAGACTATGGCTACACCTTC
TRBJ1-2 . . TRBV30 CAGAGAGANYGYTF TGTGCCGGTGCGGGGGCGGGAGCTAACTATGGCTACACCTTC
TRBJ2-2 . . TRBV2 CASSVQFGTGELFF TGTGCCAGCAGTGTGCAGTTTGGGACCGGGGAGCTGTTTTTT
TRBJ2-5 . . TRBV5-1 CASSPGVQETQYF TGCGCCAGCAGCCCCGGGGTTCAAGAGACCCAGTACTTC
TRBJ2-7 TRBD1 . TRBV18 CASSPPRTGGYEQYF TGTGCCAGCTCACCACCGAGGACAGGGGGCTACGAGCAGTACTTC
TRBJ2-7 TRBD1 . TRBV4-1 CASSQAYRGTVYEQYF TGCGCCAGCAGCCAAGCGTACAGGGGTACGGTCTACGAGCAGTACTTC
TRBJ1-2 . few TRBV10-3 CAISESNYGYTF TGTGCCATCAGTGAGTCAAACTATGGCTACACCTTC
TRBJ2-1 . . TRBV6-1 CASTGSKSYNEQFF TGTGCCAGCACAGGTTCGAAATCCTACAATGAGCAGTTCTTC
TRBJ2-1 TRBD2 . TRBV6-5 CASSSLVRGGKDEQFF TGTGCCAGCAGTTCTCTCGTGCGGGGGGGCAAGGATGAGCAGTTCTTC
TRBJ2-1 TRBD2 . TRBV2 CASASSGGPYNEQFF TGTGCCAGCGCCTCCAGCGGGGGGCCTTACAATGAGCAGTTCTTC
TRBJ2-2 . few TRBV19 CASSLAGPGELFF TGTGCCAGTAGCTTGGCGGGCCCCGGGGAGCTGTTTTTT
TRBJ1-2 TRBD1 . TRBV4-1 CASSQNRDRPNYGYTF TGCGCCAGCAGCCAAAACCGGGACAGACCTAACTATGGCTACACCTTC
TRBJ1-3 . . TRBV5-4 CASSSAYEAHF TGTGCCAGCAGCTCCGCCTACGAGGCGCATTTT
TRBJ2-7 TRBD2 . TRBV28 CASSLSGEGSDYEQYF TGTGCCAGCAGTTTATCGGGGGAGGGGAGTGACTACGAGCAGTACTTC
TRBJ1-6 . many TRBV27 CASSLNSPLHF TGTGCCAGCAGCCTCAATTCACCCCTCCACTTT
TRBJ1-1 TRBD1 . TRBV29-1 CSVETGVGTEAFF TGCAGCGTAGAAACAGGGGTCGGGACTGAAGCTTTCTTT